Listed below are T cell receptor beta chains from one sample, sequenced in a study of PD-L1 blockade in urothelial cancer. Method: immunoSEQ multiplex PCR; TCRdb's copy keeps in-frame clones and lacks some. The sample holds some 30,000 clones, 87% seen once. Source: PBMCs, taken around atezolizumab (anti-PD-L1) treatment. Receptor source: a man aged 50 to 59 with urothelial cancer. Both conserved end residues are trimmed from each CDR3. The order of the fields is V gene, J gene, CDR3 protein.

>TRBV25-1|TRBJ1-1
ASSVTGVGTEAF
>TRBV7-5|TRBJ2-4
ARRPLRSTKNIQY
>TRBV19|TRBJ2-2
ASRDRGAGELF
>TRBV7-6|TRBJ1-6
ASSTDRDSPLH
>TRBV11-3|TRBJ2-3
ASSLRPGPTDTQY
>TRBV11-2|TRBJ2-7
ASSHPGLAGTYEQY
>TRBV5-5|TRBJ2-3
ASSLDPRSTDTQY
>TRBV7-9|TRBJ2-7
ASSLRVASAYEQY
>TRBV6-6|TRBJ2-7
ASSLDGQAGSYEQY
>TRBV4-1|TRBJ2-1
ASSQETSVPVNEQF
>TRBV11-2|TRBJ1-1
ASSLRDRGQVYAF
>TRBV19|TRBJ2-7
ASSIGTGVSYEQY
>TRBV7-9|TRBJ2-2
ASKKGQASNTGELF
>TRBV19|TRBJ1-2
ASTDTTRGFHYGYT
>TRBV14|TRBJ2-1
ASSRSRGAPSYNEQF
>TRBV7-9|TRBJ2-5
ASRDNQETQY
>TRBV6-5|TRBJ2-7
ASSRGTRPYEQY
>TRBV7-4|TRBJ1-5
ASSLLGHLNQPQH
>TRBV5-6|TRBJ1-1
ASSGTSRTGGPEAF
>TRBV5-1|TRBJ2-5
ASSSVDRGPQETQY
>TRBV30|TRBJ1-1
AWSVLGGDTEAF
>TRBV7-9|TRBJ2-7
ASSLAGTRLDEQY
>TRBV10-1|TRBJ2-3
ASSESSQGTDTQY
>TRBV7-9|TRBJ2-1
ASSFTTGSHSNEQF
>TRBV2|TRBJ2-7
ASSEAQGVQQY
>TRBV7-6|TRBJ2-7
ASSLVPGQGVYEQY
>TRBV10-1|TRBJ2-1
ASSSSGVYNEQF
>TRBV13|TRBJ1-2
ASSQTTGFIGYT
>TRBV10-2|TRBJ2-5
ASSESGGYQETQY
>TRBV27|TRBJ1-5
ASREDRNQPQH
>TRBV20-1|TRBJ2-7
PVRCYEQY
>TRBV18|TRBJ2-7
ASSPGTGNLRSYEQY
>TRBV19|TRBJ1-1
ASRSGYPKLEAF
>TRBV7-8|TRBJ2-3
ASSLGGERPQY
>TRBV28|TRBJ1-5
ASSLVGTGSNQPQH
>TRBV28|TRBJ2-7
ASIGTYEQY
>TRBV9|TRBJ2-1
ASSVALQGVYNEQF
>TRBV27|TRBJ2-5
ASRNLAGRETQY
>TRBV28|TRBJ1-1
ASSRELAEAF
>TRBV11-3|TRBJ1-1
ASSLGGVNTEAF
>TRBV11-2|TRBJ2-5
ASSLWVVGGTSRETQY
>TRBV7-2|TRBJ2-3
ASSLGLAIADTQY
>TRBV19|TRBJ1-1
ASSITGFEWQNTEAF
>TRBV6-1|TRBJ1-3
ASSEDNWNTIY
>TRBV29-1|TRBJ1-2
SVESVRGGYT
>TRBV6-1|TRBJ1-5
ASSVGGDQPQH
>TRBV7-9|TRBJ2-5
ASSLGQGAKTQY
>TRBV19|TRBJ1-1
ASSATGGRTEAF
>TRBV28|TRBJ2-5
ASSSGQGARETQY
>TRBV30|TRBJ2-5
AWRTRGGFQETQY
>TRBV29-1|TRBJ2-1
SVKGTGYYNEQF
>TRBV5-1|TRBJ2-3
ASREGASTDTQY
>TRBV9|TRBJ2-1
ASSVSGGVGSYNEQF
>TRBV5-4|TRBJ2-7
ASGPGQGSYEQY
>TRBV18|TRBJ2-7
ASSPVYSEQY